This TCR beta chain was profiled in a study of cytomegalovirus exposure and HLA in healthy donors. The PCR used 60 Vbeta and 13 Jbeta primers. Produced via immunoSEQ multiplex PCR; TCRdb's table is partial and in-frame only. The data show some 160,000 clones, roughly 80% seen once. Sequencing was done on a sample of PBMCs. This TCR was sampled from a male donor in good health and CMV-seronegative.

CDR3 sequence: CASSPKAGTRLTYEQYF. The CDR3 DNA is TGTGCCAGCAGCCCAAAGGCCGGGACACGATTAACCTACGAGCAGTACTTC. V gene TRBV7-2 combines with J gene TRBJ2-7, with D possibly TRBD1 on 6 matching bases. This CDR3 has 17 residues. Germline lookup yields CDR1 SGHTA and CDR2 FQGNSA. Trimming removed 5 bases at V and 2 bases at J, with 22 bases between.